The rows below give T cell receptor beta chains drawn from one sample of a study of response to subunit inactivated influenza vaccine. TCRdb reprocessed the RT-PCR reads with MiXCR, giving one entry per CDR3 protein. The sample has some 500,000 distinct CDR3 sequences; approximately 24% are singletons. Sequenced material: CD4+ T cells sorted from PBMCs, taken more than 4 days after vaccination. The receptors were sampled from a man aged 50 to 59 who received an inactivated influenza vaccine. Each CDR3 is given with its conserved first and last residue. The order of the fields is V gene, clone size, J gene, D gene, CDR3 protein, CDR3 DNA. A D gene is named only where the DNA matches it firmly. Clone size is shown for a subset of rows, as once, few, many or a class of expanded clone.

v_call: TRBV7-2; clone_size: .; j_call: TRBJ2-2; d_call: .; cdr3_aa: CASSLGGAAGSLFF; cdr3_nt: TGTGCCAGCAGCTTAGGTGGGGCAGCCGGTTCGCTGTTTTTT
v_call: TRBV20-1; clone_size: .; j_call: TRBJ1-2; d_call: .; cdr3_aa: CSARQVANYGYTF; cdr3_nt: TGCAGTGCTAGACAGGTAGCTAACTATGGCTACACCTTC
v_call: TRBV6-5; clone_size: few; j_call: TRBJ2-2; d_call: .; cdr3_aa: CASSYSGGSLFF; cdr3_nt: TGTGCCAGCAGTTACTCAGGGGGTTCGCTGTTTTTT
v_call: TRBV5-1; clone_size: .; j_call: TRBJ2-5; d_call: .; cdr3_aa: CASSSDGGIGETQYF; cdr3_nt: TGCGCCAGCAGCTCGGACGGCGGGATAGGAGAGACCCAGTACTTC
v_call: TRBV3-1; clone_size: few; j_call: TRBJ2-2; d_call: TRBD1; cdr3_aa: CASSQDRDRAYTGELFF; cdr3_nt: TGTGCCAGCAGCCAAGATCGGGACAGGGCCTACACCGGGGAGCTGTTTTTT
v_call: TRBV7-9; clone_size: few; j_call: TRBJ1-4; d_call: TRBD1; cdr3_aa: CASSLARQGKGKLFF; cdr3_nt: TGTGCCAGCAGCTTAGCGCGACAGGGGAAAGGAAAACTGTTTTTT
v_call: TRBV10-3; clone_size: .; j_call: TRBJ2-5; d_call: TRBD1; cdr3_aa: CAISPGTGTQETQYF; cdr3_nt: TGTGCCATCAGTCCCGGGACAGGGACCCAAGAGACCCAGTACTTC
v_call: TRBV18; clone_size: few; j_call: TRBJ2-5; d_call: .; cdr3_aa: CASSRARPSQETQYF; cdr3_nt: TGTGCCAGCTCACGGGCTCGGCCGTCCCAAGAGACCCAGTACTTC
v_call: TRBV5-1; clone_size: few; j_call: TRBJ2-6; d_call: .; cdr3_aa: CASSLDPIYSGANVLTF; cdr3_nt: TGCGCCAGCAGCTTGGATCCGATTTACTCTGGGGCCAACGTCCTGACTTTC
v_call: TRBV29-1; clone_size: .; j_call: TRBJ2-1; d_call: TRBD2; cdr3_aa: CSVVHSGGDSYNEQFF; cdr3_nt: TGCAGCGTTGTCCATAGCGGGGGGGACTCCTACAATGAGCAGTTCTTC
v_call: TRBV12-3/TRBV12-4; clone_size: many; j_call: TRBJ2-3; d_call: .; cdr3_aa: CASSPTDTQYF; cdr3_nt: TGTGCCAGCAGCCCCACAGATACGCAGTATTTT
v_call: TRBV4-3; clone_size: many; j_call: TRBJ1-4; d_call: .; cdr3_aa: CASSQEVASGSREKLFF; cdr3_nt: TGCGCCAGCAGCCAAGAGGTAGCTTCAGGGTCAAGGGAAAAACTGTTTTTT
v_call: TRBV20-1; clone_size: few; j_call: TRBJ2-3; d_call: .; cdr3_aa: CSAFPRNYGLDTQYF; cdr3_nt: TGCAGTGCTTTCCCACGGAATTACGGACTAGATACGCAGTATTTT
v_call: TRBV4-2; clone_size: many; j_call: TRBJ2-7; d_call: .; cdr3_aa: CASSQGRSYEQYF; cdr3_nt: TGTGCCAGCAGCCAAGGCCGGAGCTACGAGCAGTACTTC
v_call: TRBV20-1; clone_size: .; j_call: TRBJ2-3; d_call: TRBD2; cdr3_aa: CSGPGTSGGADTQYF; cdr3_nt: TGCAGCGGTCCCGGGACTAGCGGGGGGGCCGATACGCAGTATTTT
v_call: TRBV5-5; clone_size: few; j_call: TRBJ1-1; d_call: .; cdr3_aa: CASSLVPARLNTEAFF; cdr3_nt: TGTGCCAGCAGCTTGGTGCCAGCTCGTCTGAACACTGAAGCTTTCTTT
v_call: TRBV4-2; clone_size: few; j_call: TRBJ2-7; d_call: TRBD2; cdr3_aa: CASSQEGTGGLGNEQYF; cdr3_nt: TGTGCCAGCAGCCAAGAAGGGACGGGGGGACTTGGGAACGAGCAGTACTTC
v_call: TRBV7-9; clone_size: .; j_call: TRBJ1-2; d_call: .; cdr3_aa: CASSFPLVTANYGYTF; cdr3_nt: TGTGCCAGCAGCTTCCCCTTGGTGACAGCTAACTATGGCTACACCTTC
v_call: TRBV20-1; clone_size: .; j_call: TRBJ2-1; d_call: .; cdr3_aa: CSAIHRAESNEQFF; cdr3_nt: TGCAGTGCTATACACAGGGCCGAATCGAATGAGCAGTTCTTC
v_call: TRBV4-1; clone_size: .; j_call: TRBJ2-6; d_call: .; cdr3_aa: CASSRLGRTSGANVLTF; cdr3_nt: TGCGCCAGCAGCCGGCTCGGACGGACATCTGGGGCCAACGTCCTGACTTTC
v_call: TRBV7-3; clone_size: .; j_call: TRBJ2-7; d_call: TRBD2; cdr3_aa: CASSPGGLADEQYF; cdr3_nt: TGTGCCAGCAGCCCTGGGGGACTAGCGGACGAGCAGTACTTC
v_call: TRBV7-2; clone_size: few; j_call: TRBJ2-1; d_call: TRBD2; cdr3_aa: CASSSSGGNSYNEQFF; cdr3_nt: TGTGCCAGCAGCTCTAGCGGGGGGAACTCCTACAATGAGCAGTTCTTC
v_call: TRBV6-2/TRBV6-3; clone_size: .; j_call: TRBJ2-1; d_call: TRBD1; cdr3_aa: CASRRTGGEQFF; cdr3_nt: TGTGCCAGCAGGCGGACAGGGGGTGAGCAGTTCTTC
v_call: TRBV5-1; clone_size: many; j_call: TRBJ2-3; d_call: .; cdr3_aa: CASTLISTDTQYF; cdr3_nt: TGCGCCAGCACCTTAATTAGCACAGATACGCAGTATTTT
v_call: TRBV5-1; clone_size: few; j_call: TRBJ2-7; d_call: .; cdr3_aa: CASSWGGTSSYEQYF; cdr3_nt: TGCGCCAGCAGCTGGGGGGGCACGAGCTCCTACGAGCAGTACTTC
v_call: TRBV20-1; clone_size: many; j_call: TRBJ2-2; d_call: TRBD1; cdr3_aa: CSARTPTGSGTGELFF; cdr3_nt: TGCAGTGCTAGAACCCCGACAGGGTCGGGGACCGGGGAGCTGTTTTTT
v_call: TRBV11-1; clone_size: .; j_call: TRBJ2-7; d_call: TRBD1; cdr3_aa: CASSQGQGAVYEQYF; cdr3_nt: TGTGCCAGCAGCCAGGGACAGGGGGCAGTCTACGAGCAGTACTTC
v_call: TRBV4-1; clone_size: .; j_call: TRBJ2-2; d_call: .; cdr3_aa: CASSQKGGVSTGELFF; cdr3_nt: TGCGCCAGCAGCCAGAAGGGGGGCGTCTCCACCGGGGAGCTGTTTTTT
v_call: TRBV3-1; clone_size: .; j_call: TRBJ2-7; d_call: .; cdr3_aa: CASSLTSGTATYEQYF; cdr3_nt: TGTGCCAGCAGCCTCACGTCGGGGACTGCCACCTACGAGCAGTACTTC
v_call: TRBV6-5; clone_size: .; j_call: TRBJ2-7; d_call: .; cdr3_aa: CASSYSRQSTYEQYF; cdr3_nt: TGTGCCAGCAGTTACTCGAGACAGTCCACCTACGAGCAGTACTTC
v_call: TRBV5-1; clone_size: .; j_call: TRBJ2-3; d_call: TRBD2; cdr3_aa: CASCPEREWTDTQYF; cdr3_nt: TGCGCCAGCTGCCCGGAGCGGGAGTGGACAGATACGCAGTATTTT
v_call: TRBV9; clone_size: .; j_call: TRBJ2-5; d_call: TRBD2; cdr3_aa: CASSVGGSGRWQETQYF; cdr3_nt: TGTGCCAGCAGCGTAGGAGGTAGCGGGAGGTGGCAAGAGACCCAGTACTTC
v_call: TRBV27; clone_size: .; j_call: TRBJ1-2; d_call: TRBD1; cdr3_aa: CASSPWTGEDYGYTF; cdr3_nt: TGTGCCAGCAGTCCGTGGACAGGGGAGGACTATGGCTACACCTTC
v_call: TRBV7-2; clone_size: few; j_call: TRBJ2-5; d_call: TRBD1; cdr3_aa: CASSLGTGGGQTQYF; cdr3_nt: TGTGCCAGCAGCCTCGGGACAGGGGGCGGACAGACCCAGTACTTC
v_call: TRBV4-3; clone_size: .; j_call: TRBJ1-1; d_call: .; cdr3_aa: CASSQDAGANTEAFF; cdr3_nt: TGCGCCAGCAGCCAAGATGCAGGGGCGAACACTGAAGCTTTCTTT
v_call: TRBV18; clone_size: many; j_call: TRBJ1-1; d_call: .; cdr3_aa: CASSPISENTEAFF; cdr3_nt: TGTGCCAGCTCACCTATTTCGGAGAACACTGAAGCTTTCTTT
v_call: TRBV19; clone_size: .; j_call: TRBJ1-4; d_call: .; cdr3_aa: CASTRTYDEKLFF; cdr3_nt: TGTGCCAGTACAAGGACATACGATGAAAAACTGTTTTTT
v_call: TRBV12-3/TRBV12-4; clone_size: .; j_call: TRBJ1-6; d_call: .; cdr3_aa: CASSLSGVGSPLHF; cdr3_nt: TGTGCCAGCAGTTTATCAGGGGTGGGTTCACCCCTCCACTTT
v_call: TRBV12-3/TRBV12-4; clone_size: .; j_call: TRBJ2-4; d_call: .; cdr3_aa: CASTLGPKNIQYF; cdr3_nt: TGTGCCAGCACCCTCGGGCCCAAAAACATTCAGTACTTC
v_call: TRBV15; clone_size: few; j_call: TRBJ2-2; d_call: TRBD1; cdr3_aa: CATSKDRSLANTGELFF; cdr3_nt: TGTGCCACCAGCAAGGACAGGAGCCTGGCTAACACCGGGGAGCTGTTTTTT
v_call: TRBV20-1; clone_size: few; j_call: TRBJ2-1; d_call: .; cdr3_aa: CSARDLRTTNEQFF; cdr3_nt: TGCAGTGCTAGAGATCTAAGGACTACAAATGAGCAGTTCTTC
v_call: TRBV6-1; clone_size: few; j_call: TRBJ1-5; d_call: TRBD1; cdr3_aa: CASSGTGGYSNQPQHF; cdr3_nt: TGTGCCAGCAGTGGAACAGGGGGATATAGCAATCAGCCCCAGCATTTT
v_call: TRBV6-2/TRBV6-3; clone_size: .; j_call: TRBJ2-7; d_call: .; cdr3_aa: CASSTGGVITEQYF; cdr3_nt: TGTGCCAGCAGTACCGGGGGCGTCATTACCGAGCAGTACTTC
v_call: TRBV6-5; clone_size: .; j_call: TRBJ1-5; d_call: .; cdr3_aa: CASSYFANQPQHF; cdr3_nt: TGTGCCAGCAGTTACTTCGCCAATCAGCCCCAGCATTTT
v_call: TRBV11-3; clone_size: few; j_call: TRBJ2-2; d_call: .; cdr3_aa: CASSDRSTGELFF; cdr3_nt: TGTGCCAGCAGCGACAGATCCACCGGGGAGCTGTTTTTT